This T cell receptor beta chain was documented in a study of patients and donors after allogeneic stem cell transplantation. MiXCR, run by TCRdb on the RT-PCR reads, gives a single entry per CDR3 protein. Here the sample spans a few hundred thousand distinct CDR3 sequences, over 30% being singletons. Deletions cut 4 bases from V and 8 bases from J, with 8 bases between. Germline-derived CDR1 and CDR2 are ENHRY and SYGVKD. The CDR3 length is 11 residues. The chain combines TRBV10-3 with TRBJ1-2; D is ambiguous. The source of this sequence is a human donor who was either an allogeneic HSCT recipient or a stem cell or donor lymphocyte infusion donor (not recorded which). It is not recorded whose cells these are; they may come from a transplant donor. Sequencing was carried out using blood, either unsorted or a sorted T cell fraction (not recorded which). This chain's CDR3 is CAISGPQGYTF. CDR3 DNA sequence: TGTGCCATCAGTGGCCCACAAGGCTACACCTTC.